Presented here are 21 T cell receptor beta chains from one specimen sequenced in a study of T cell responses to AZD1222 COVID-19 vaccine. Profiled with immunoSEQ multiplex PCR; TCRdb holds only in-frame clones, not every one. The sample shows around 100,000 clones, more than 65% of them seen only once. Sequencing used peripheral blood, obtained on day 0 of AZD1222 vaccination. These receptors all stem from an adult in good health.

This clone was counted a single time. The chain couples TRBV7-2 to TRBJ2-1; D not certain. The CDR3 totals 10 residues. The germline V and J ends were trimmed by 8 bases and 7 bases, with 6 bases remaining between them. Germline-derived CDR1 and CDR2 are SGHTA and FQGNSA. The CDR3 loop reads CASGRNEQFF. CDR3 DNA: TGTGCCAGCGGCAGGAATGAGCAGTTCTTC.

CDR3 in DNA: TGTGCCAGCAGCCTAGCCCGGGACAGGGGTGGAAAACTGTTTTTT. The encoded protein is CASSLARDRGGKLFF. V and J are TRBV28 and TRBJ1-4; TRBD1 matches at 10 bases. The V gene end was trimmed by 6 bases and the J gene end by 10 bases; junction bases not matched to a gene: 11. Germline-derived CDR1 and CDR2 are MDHEN and SYDVKM. The length of the CDR3 is 15 residues.

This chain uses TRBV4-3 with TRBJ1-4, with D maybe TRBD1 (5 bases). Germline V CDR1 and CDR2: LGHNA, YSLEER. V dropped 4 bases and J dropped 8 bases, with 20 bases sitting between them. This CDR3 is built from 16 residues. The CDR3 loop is CASSLIWRQAGEKLFF. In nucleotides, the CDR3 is TGCGCCAGCAGCCTCATTTGGAGGCAGGCAGGGGAAAAACTGTTTTTT.

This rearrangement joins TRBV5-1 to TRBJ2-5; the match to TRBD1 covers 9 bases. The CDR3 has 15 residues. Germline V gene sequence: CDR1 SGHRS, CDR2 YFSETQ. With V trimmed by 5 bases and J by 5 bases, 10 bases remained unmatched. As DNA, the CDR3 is TGCGCCAGCAGGGGAGGGGGACAGGGTTCGGAGACCCAGTACTTC. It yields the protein CASRGGGQGSETQYF.

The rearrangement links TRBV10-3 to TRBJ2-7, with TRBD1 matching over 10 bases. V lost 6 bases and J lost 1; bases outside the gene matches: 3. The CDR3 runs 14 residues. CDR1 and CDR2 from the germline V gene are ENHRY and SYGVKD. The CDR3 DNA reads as TGTGCCATCAGGAGACAGGGGGCTTCCTACGAGCAGTACTTC. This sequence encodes CAIRRQGASYEQYF.

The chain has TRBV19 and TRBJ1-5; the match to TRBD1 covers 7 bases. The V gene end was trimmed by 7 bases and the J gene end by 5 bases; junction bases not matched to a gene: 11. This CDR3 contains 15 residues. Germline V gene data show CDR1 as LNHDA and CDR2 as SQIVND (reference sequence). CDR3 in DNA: TGTGCCAGTATTAAGGAACAGGGGATGTATCAGCCCCAGCATTTT. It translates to CASIKEQGMYQPQHF.

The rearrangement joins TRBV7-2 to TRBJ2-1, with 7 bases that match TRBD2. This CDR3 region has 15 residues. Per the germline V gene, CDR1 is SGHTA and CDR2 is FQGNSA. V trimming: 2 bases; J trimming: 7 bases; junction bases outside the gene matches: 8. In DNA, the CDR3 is TGTGCCAGCAGCTTACCGGCGGGAGTGACTAATGAGCAGTTCTTC. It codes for CASSLPAGVTNEQFF.

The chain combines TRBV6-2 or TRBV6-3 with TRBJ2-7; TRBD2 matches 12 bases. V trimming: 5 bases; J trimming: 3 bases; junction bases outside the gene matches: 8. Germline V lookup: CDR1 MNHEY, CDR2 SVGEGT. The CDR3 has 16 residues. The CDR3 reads CASSLLTSGSIYEQYF. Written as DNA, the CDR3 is TGTGCCAGCAGTCTCTTGACTAGCGGGAGTATCTACGAGCAGTACTTC.

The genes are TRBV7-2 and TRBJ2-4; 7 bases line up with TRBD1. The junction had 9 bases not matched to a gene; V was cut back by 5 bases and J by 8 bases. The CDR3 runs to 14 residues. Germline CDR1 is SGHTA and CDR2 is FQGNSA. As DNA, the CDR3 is TGTGCCAGCAGCCCCGACAGGGTCTCTGACATTCAGTACTTC. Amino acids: CASSPDRVSDIQYF.

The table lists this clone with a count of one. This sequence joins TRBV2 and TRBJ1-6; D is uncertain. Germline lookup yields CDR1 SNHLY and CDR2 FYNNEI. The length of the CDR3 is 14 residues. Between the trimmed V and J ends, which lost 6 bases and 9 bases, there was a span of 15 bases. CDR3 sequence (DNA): TGTGCCAGCAGAGGGAGGGATGGCGTTTCACCCCTCCACTTT. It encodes CASRGRDGVSPLHF.

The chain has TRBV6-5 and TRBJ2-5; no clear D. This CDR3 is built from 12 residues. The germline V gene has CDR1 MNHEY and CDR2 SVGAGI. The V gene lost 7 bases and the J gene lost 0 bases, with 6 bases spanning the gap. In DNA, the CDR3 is TGTGCCAGCACAGTTTACCAAGAGACCCAGTACTTC. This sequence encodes CASTVYQETQYF.

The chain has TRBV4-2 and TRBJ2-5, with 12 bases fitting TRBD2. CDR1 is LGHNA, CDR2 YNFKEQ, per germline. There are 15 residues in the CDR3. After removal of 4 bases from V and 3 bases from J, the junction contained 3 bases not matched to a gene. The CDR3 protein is CASSPWTSGKETQYF. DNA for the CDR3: TGTGCCAGCAGCCCCTGGACTAGCGGGAAAGAGACCCAGTACTTC.

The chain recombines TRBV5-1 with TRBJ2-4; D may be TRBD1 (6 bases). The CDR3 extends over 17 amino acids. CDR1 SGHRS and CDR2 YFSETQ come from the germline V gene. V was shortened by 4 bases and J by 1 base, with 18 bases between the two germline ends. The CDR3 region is CASSPGHTVSAKNIQYF. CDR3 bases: TGCGCCAGCAGCCCGGGACACACGGTGTCGGCCAAAAACATTCAGTACTTC.

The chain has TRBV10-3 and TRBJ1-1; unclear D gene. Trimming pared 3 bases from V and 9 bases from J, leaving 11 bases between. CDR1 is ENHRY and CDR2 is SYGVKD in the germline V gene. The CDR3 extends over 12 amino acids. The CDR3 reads CAISEEFLQAFF. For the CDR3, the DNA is TGTGCCATCAGTGAAGAATTTCTTCAAGCTTTCTTT.

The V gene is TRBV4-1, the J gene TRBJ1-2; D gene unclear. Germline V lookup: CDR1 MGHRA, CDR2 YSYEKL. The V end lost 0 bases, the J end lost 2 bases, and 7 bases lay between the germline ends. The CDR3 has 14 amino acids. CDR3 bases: TGCGCCAGCAGCCAAGATCTTATCAACTATGGCTACACCTTC. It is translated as CASSQDLINYGYTF.

This CDR3 reads CASSQSCGSGEQYF. The CDR3 DNA reads TGCGCCAGCAGTCAATCGTGTGGAAGTGGCGAGCAGTACTTC. This chain joins TRBV23-1 and TRBJ2-7; D ambiguous. TRBV23-1 is annotated as an ORF whose role is uncertain. There are 14 residues in the CDR3. V dropped 0 bases and J dropped 6 bases, with 12 bases sitting between them.

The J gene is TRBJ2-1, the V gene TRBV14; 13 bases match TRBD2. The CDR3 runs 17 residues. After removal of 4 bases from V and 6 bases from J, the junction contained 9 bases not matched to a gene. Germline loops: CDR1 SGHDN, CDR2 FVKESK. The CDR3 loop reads CASSPMTRLAGGNEQFF. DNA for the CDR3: TGTGCCAGCAGCCCAATGACCCGACTAGCGGGGGGCAATGAGCAGTTCTTC.

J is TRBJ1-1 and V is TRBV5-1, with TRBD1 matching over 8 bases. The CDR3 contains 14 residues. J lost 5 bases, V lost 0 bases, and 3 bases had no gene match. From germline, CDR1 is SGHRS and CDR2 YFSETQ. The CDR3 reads CASSLVQGATEAFF. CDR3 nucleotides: TGCGCCAGCAGCTTGGTTCAGGGGGCTACTGAAGCTTTCTTT.

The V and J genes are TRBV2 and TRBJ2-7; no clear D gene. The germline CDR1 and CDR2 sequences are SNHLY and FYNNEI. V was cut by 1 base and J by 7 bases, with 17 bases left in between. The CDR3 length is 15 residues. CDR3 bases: TGTGCCAGCAGTGAAGGTCTACGGTCTGGGGTGGAGCAGTACTTC. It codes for CASSEGLRSGVEQYF. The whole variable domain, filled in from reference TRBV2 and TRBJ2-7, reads EPEVTQTPSHQVTQMGQEVILRCVPISNHLYFYWYRQILGQKVEFLVSFYNNEISEKSEIFDDQFSVERPDGSNFTLKIRSTKLEDSAMYFCASSEGLRSGVEQYFGPGTRLTVT.

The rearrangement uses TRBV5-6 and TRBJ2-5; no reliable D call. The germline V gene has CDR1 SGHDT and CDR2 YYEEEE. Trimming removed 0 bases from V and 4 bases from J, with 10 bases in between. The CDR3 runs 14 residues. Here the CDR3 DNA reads TGTGCCAGCAGCTTGGCCAATAGAGTAGAGACCCAGTACTTC. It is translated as CASSLANRVETQYF. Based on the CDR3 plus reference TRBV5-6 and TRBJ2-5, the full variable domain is DAGVTQSPTHLIKTRGQQVTLRCSPKSGHDTVSWYQQALGQGPQFIFQYYEEEERQRGNFPDRFSGHQFPNYSSELNVNALLLGDSALYLCASSLANRVETQYFGPGTRLLVL.

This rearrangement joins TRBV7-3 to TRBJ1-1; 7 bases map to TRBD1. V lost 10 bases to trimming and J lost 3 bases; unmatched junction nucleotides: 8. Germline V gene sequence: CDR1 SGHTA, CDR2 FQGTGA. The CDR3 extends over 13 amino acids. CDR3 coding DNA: TGTGCCACCGGTAGACAGGGCGACACTGAAGCTTTCTTT. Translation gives CATGRQGDTEAFF.